One TCR beta chain is described in this entry. Authors' analysis steps: Amplification from reference gene primers served as the basis for estimated nucleated cell counts. Method: immunoSEQ multiplex PCR; TCRdb's copy keeps in-frame clones and lacks some. V, J and clone size reflect that table, while D and trimming were determined from the DNA. The table has some 220,000 clones, around 84% seen once; the top ten hold about 3%. The source of the sample is a study of blood T cell repertoires in COVID-19. Study-wide context: Samples representing acute and convalescent COVID-19 were sourced from the United States, Italy and Spain. PBMCs, B-cell-depleted T cells, or T cells were the source of the cDNA or gDNA that made up the material.

This CDR3 is 15 amino acids long. Trimming shortened V by 1 base and J by 2 bases, and 12 bases separated the two germline ends. The germline V gene has CDR1 SGHDN and CDR2 FVKESK. Specimen: peripheral blood. This sequence joins TRBV14 and TRBJ2-7; D may be TRBD1 (6 bases). This clonotype was obtained from a man aged 50 to 59 who had recovered from COVID-19. The CDR3 sequence: CASSQGGLVPYEQYF. The CDR3 DNA reads TGTGCCAGCAGCCAAGGGGGGCTAGTCCCCTACGAGCAGTACTTC. Full variable domain (missing parts from reference TRBV14 and TRBJ2-7): EAGVTQFPSHSVIEKGQTVTLRCDPISGHDNLYWYRRVMGKEIKFLLHFVKESKQDESGMPNNRFLAERTGGTYSTLKVQPAELEDSGVYFCASSQGGLVPYEQYFGPGTRLTVT.